This T cell receptor (beta chain) was observed in a study of cytomegalovirus exposure and HLA in healthy donors (dated by TCRdb to 2015 to 2018). Regarding the research as a whole: According to an earlier analysis of around 600 of the donors, 150 million to 200 million T cells yielded roughly 110 million unique TCR beta sequences and 276 Gb of sequence data. Approximately 300 gigabases of sequencing data and about 92 million unique TCR sequences made up an early release that covered about 640 HLA-typed donors. Of the roughly 430 genotyped donors, over 70% fell in the genetic ancestry cluster associated with self-reported Caucasian donors. The aim of the study was to test whether cataloging public T cell receptors could identify signatures of past pathogen exposure. The T cell repertoires of about 700 subjects were profiled by immunosequencing and related to cytomegalovirus serostatus. A separate validation cohort of approximately 130 different subjects was used in addition to the roughly 670-subject first cohort. To predict cytomegalovirus infection status, the study combined high-throughput TCR immunosequencing, statistical association of individual TCRs with disease status, and machine learning. A later analysis re-analyzed previously published TCR beta repertoires from roughly 630 donors and added high-resolution HLA genotyping to study TCR occurrence patterns. Rather than drawing on any new phenotypic data, the later analysis identified candidate immune exposures from TCR beta sequences and the way those sequences occurred across donors. An earlier analysis of fewer than 750 of the donors used high-throughput TCR beta sequencing to judge whether each TCR beta V gene segment behaved as functional or pseudogenic. Donor age, sex, ethnicity and CMV serostatus were collected together with the repertoire data. In a later genetic analysis, genome-wide SNP genotypes for about three fifths of the roughly 670 donors were used, and that subset was treated as a discovery cohort. All discovery cohort repertoires had been generated using a single sequencing platform. Class I and class II HLA loci were covered by the typing at four-digit resolution. The number of donors typed differed by locus, with 629-630 for A, B, C, DRB1 and DQB1, around 520 for DQA1, 606 for DPA1, and some 470 for DPB1. About five DR-DQ haplotypes were treated as single units for association and clustering because of strong linkage in the cohort. Among 300 to 500 genotyped donors of the cohort, an average of approximately 240,000 unique TCR beta nucleotide sequences was sequenced per donor, of which approximately 19% were non-productive.

The cohort was made up of about 670 healthy bone marrow donors. At the time of sampling, every cohort member was nominally healthy, though immune exposures that went unrecorded were likely present. The donor tested CMV seropositive and was one of the 289 seropositive cohort members. Each donor provided a peripheral blood sample, and peripheral blood mononuclear cells were used for TCR beta sequencing. The Qiagen DNeasy Blood Extraction Kit was used to extract genomic DNA from the blood cell samples. CDR3 length: 17 amino acids, cysteine to phenylalanine. Only the CDR3 DNA is retained, 51 bases long and in frame from the first base. V is cut back by 0 bases and J by 9 bases, with 9 bases in the junction unmatched. For CDR1 and CDR2, the germline V gene lists LGHNA and YSLEER. Broader findings and caveats from the paper: In a later analysis, HLA-associated TCR beta chains were found to be more clonally expanded and to have lower generation probabilities than equally common non-associated chains. A further reported finding was that TCR beta sequences accurately predicted the HLA-A and HLA-B alleles for most subjects in the first cohort. A cluster of highly shared sequence variants was judged likely to represent a technical artifact of the sequencing pipeline. For the cohort, immune exposure information was limited to CMV serostatus. Around 16 rarely observed V segments, including chromosome 9 orphons, were excluded from the earlier analysis of approximately 500 of the donors because counts were too low. Cytomegalovirus status was reported to be diagnosed by the classifier with high specificity and sensitivity in both the original and validation cohorts. Compared with the approximately 670-donor mean, donors in an Asian-associated ancestry cluster had fewer N-insertions in productive TCRs, according to a later genetic analysis. In a later analysis, the rate of TCR association differed among HLA loci, with DRB1 alleles having the most associated TCRs and HLA-C alleles having the fewest. In a later analysis, several top co-occurrence clusters were reported to appear linked to parvovirus B19, influenza, CMV and Epstein-Barr virus. Most TCR sequences were seen in very few donors, while some public TCRs were found in many individuals. Roughly uniform sequencing depth across donors was assumed in presence/absence analyses, although this assumption may not hold. At a false discovery rate of 0.05, a later analysis linked 16,951 TCR beta sequences to specific HLA alleles. The study listed approximately 150 TCR beta chains as associated with cytomegalovirus. According to a later analysis, most CMV-associated TCR beta chains appeared to be HLA-restricted, and the HLA associations seemed to be driven largely by CMV exposure. In this cohort, only TCR beta chains were sequenced, and detectable features were limited by the absence of alpha or paired-chain data. An earlier analysis of 587 of the donors showed that most TCR beta V segments appeared in productive rearrangements either about 87% or about 30% of the time, which broadly matched IMGT annotations. Because HLA typing was missing for some donors at each locus, association tests included only the typed subset. When HLA alleles, especially DR and DQ, strongly co-occurred, TCR associations were difficult to assign to individual alleles. Because the 87-base-pair reads could not distinguish some IMGT-functional V segments, including TRBV6-2 and TRBV6-3, those segments were excluded. A few of the identified cytomegalovirus-associated TCR beta chains were confirmed in vitro to be specific for cytomegalovirus antigens. It was suggested by the authors that the approach could potentially be generalized to other disease states and immunological phenotypes. Linkage disequilibrium might explain the correlated functional status among segregating V segments, but an unknown experimental factor could not be ruled out. A later genetic analysis associated a missense DCLRE1C variant with V-gene and J-gene trimming of TCR beta chains, and an independent cohort replicated the association.

Comments on this clone: Its recognized antigen is unknown. No much larger clone is present one base from it, and per-base qualities are unavailable.

The library was generated by the immunoSEQ multiplex PCR assay. The multiplex PCR relied on a mix of 60 forward primers for TCR Vbeta segments and 13 reverse primers for TCR Jbeta segments. A multiplex PCR assay on genomic DNA amplified the CDR3 region of rearranged TCR beta genes. Amplified TCR beta libraries were sequenced as 87-base-pair reads on the Illumina HiSeq System. For the original study's pipeline: A later analysis counted about 82 million unique TCR beta chains across the approximately 700 repertoires, and about 10 million of these chains were shared by at least two donors. To remove PCR and sequencing errors, raw reads were error-corrected and collapsed into unique sequences using a nearest-neighbor algorithm that merged closely related sequences. Alignment of CDR3 sequences to IMGT reference sequences was used to assign V, D and J gene segments. For a sequence to be retained, at least a six-nucleotide match to both a V gene segment and a J gene segment was required. Rearrangements were called productive when the CDR3 lacked stop codons and stayed in frame with V and J; all others were non-productive. Following IMGT convention, CDR3 was defined as the stretch from the second conserved V-encoded cysteine up to the conserved J-encoded phenylalanine. The earlier analysis of about 590 of the donors excluded sequences that lacked an unambiguous match to a single V gene segment. In an earlier analysis of several hundred of the donors, V segments were called functional above 56.7% productive rearrangements and were called segregating when the between-donor standard deviation exceeded 5%. A statistical classification framework was developed to diagnose cytomegalovirus status using the catalog of TCR beta chain sequences. In a later analysis, TCR nucleotide sequences were compared against IMGT/GENE-DB human TR gene sequences so that V and J genes could be assigned. Using the TCRdist pipeline, a later analysis assigned CDR3 sequences along with most-parsimonious VDJ recombination scenarios. A later analysis defined each TCR beta chain by its CDR3 amino acid sequence plus V-gene family, and excluded reads lacking a unique V-gene family. A later analysis removed nearly 600 highly shared, low-generation-probability nucleotide sequences to deal with suspected cross-contamination and a sequencing artifact. For each public chain, a later analysis derived a clonal expansion index from normalized ranks of inferred template counts within each repertoire. In a later analysis, generation probabilities were computed using a VDJ recombination model fitted to out-of-frame rearrangements, and the results were checked against IGoR. A later analysis scored TCR-TCR, TCR-HLA and TCR-CMV co-occurrence with hypergeometric tests, applying a repertoire-size bias correction to TCR pairs. In a later analysis, false discovery rates were estimated by permuting HLA or CMV assignments 20 times. A later analysis grouped co-occurring TCRs with DBSCAN, adding TCRdist sequence similarity when clustering within HLA-allele-positive subsets. For co-occurrence clustering, repertoires with fewer than 30,000 or more than 120,000 public chains were excluded, along with roughly five repertoires with anomalous nucleotide sharing. Entries here come from immuneACCESS through TCRdb and include only in-frame sequences with V and J called. Some clones fail to appear in such tables; in the studies checked, an unresolved V gene covers under half of the shortfall, and the cause of the remainder is unknown. The V and J calls and clone size were taken over from that table, and D and trimming were inferred from the DNA. The sample records 120,000 or so clones, approximately 74% of which are singletons. Clones ranked in the top ten supply approximately 10% of the sample.

The V and J genes are TRBV4-3 and TRBJ1-6, and 9 junction bases match TRBD1. The source of this sequence is a woman in her forties or fifties in good health and CMV-seropositive. Sequenced material: PBMCs. The CDR3 sequence is CASSQDRVGQGTSPLHF. The bases read TGCGCCAGCAGCCAAGATCGCGTAGGACAGGGGACTTCACCCCTCCACTTT.